Below are 19 T cell receptor beta chains sequenced from a single sample in a study of metastatic and nonmetastatic thyroid tumors. TCRdb re-analyzed the PCR reads through MiXCR. The sample lists 7,500 to 9,000 clones, 20% to 30% seen once, with 26% in the top ten. Before thyroid surgery, none of the patients had received any treatment. The sample was tumor tissue. These receptors came from a female donor with papillary thyroid cancer or a benign thyroid nodule (not recorded which). Some clones in this sample may be carry-over from other donors' samples.

At least ten counts were recorded for this clone. This rearrangement joins TRBV11-2 to TRBJ2-7; D may be TRBD1 (6 bases). This CDR3 has 14 amino acids. Trimming left V 5 bases short and J 2 bases short, with 13 bases between. Germline V gene data show CDR1 as SGHAT and CDR2 as FQNNGV. The CDR3 reads CASSRGSRAYEQYF. As DNA, the CDR3 is TGTGCCAGCAGCAGGGGGAGCAGGGCCTACGAGCAGTACTTC.

The J gene is TRBJ1-5, the V gene TRBV6-2 or TRBV6-3; 7 nucleotides line up with TRBD1. The CDR3 sequence is 12 residues long. Germline V gives CDR1 MNHEY, CDR2 SVGEGT. V trimming: 6 bases; J trimming: 5 bases; junction bases outside the gene matches: 1. The CDR3 DNA sequence: TGTGCCAGCAGACAGGGGCATCAGCCCCAGCATTTT. Protein product: CASRQGHQPQHF.

This clone has at least ten counts. One end of the junction is discordant with germline, which a read error may explain. The chain joins TRBV25-1 to TRBJ1-3; D might be TRBD1 (5 bases). The CDR3 contains 17 residues. The germline gives CDR1 MGHDK, CDR2 SYGVNS. Here the CDR3 reads CASRESLQGRSGNTIYF. The CDR3 nucleotides read TGTGCCAGCAGGGAATCTCTGCAGGGTCGCTCTGGAAACACCATATATTTT.

This clone was counted many times. The chain joins TRBV7-3 to TRBJ1-1; perhaps TRBD1 as D (6 bases). The germline gives CDR1 SGHTA, CDR2 FQGTGA. Trimming shortened V by 5 bases and J by 10 bases, and 17 bases separated the two germline ends. The length of the CDR3 is 13 residues. CDR3 region: CASSPILGGRAFF. CDR3 nucleotide sequence: TGTGCCAGCAGCCCGATCCTCGGGGGGCGAGCTTTCTTT.

This clone appeared many times. The CDR3 coding sequence is TGTGCCTGGAGCAACCCTAGCGGGGGGACCCAGTACTTC. Translated, it gives CAWSNPSGGTQYF. The gene calls are TRBV30 and TRBJ2-5; 10 nucleotides agree with TRBD2. Germline V gives CDR1 GTSNPN, CDR2 SVGIG (reference sequence). The CDR3 runs to 13 residues. Trimming removed 3 bases from V and 7 bases from J; junction bases left unmatched: 5.

By its share, this clone is medium-sized. The rearrangement joins TRBV28 to TRBJ2-7, with 9 bases aligning to TRBD2. The CDR3 spans 14 residues. Germline loops: CDR1 MDHEN, CDR2 SYDVKM. Unmatched junction bases numbered 7, after V lost 8 bases and J lost 2 bases. DNA for the CDR3: TGTGCCAGCGGTAGCGGGGGACCCCCCTACGAGCAGTACTTC. This translates into CASGSGGPPYEQYF.

This clone occurred many times. V gene TRBV10-3 combines with J gene TRBJ2-3, with unresolved D. Germline loops: CDR1 ENHRY, CDR2 SYGVKD. The germline V and J ends were trimmed by 2 bases and 8 bases, with 8 bases remaining between them. The CDR3 extends over 12 amino acids. The CDR3, as DNA: TGTGCCATCAGTGAGAACGGAAGTACGCAGTATTTT. It encodes CAISENGSTQYF.

The rearrangement links TRBV11-1 to TRBJ2-3; D is tentatively TRBD1 or TRBD2 (5 bases each). The V gene lost 2 bases and the J gene lost 2 bases, with 11 bases spanning the gap. The CDR3 is 15 amino acids. Germline lookup yields CDR1 SGHAT and CDR2 FQDESV (reference sequence). The CDR3 region is CASSLKRDHTDTQYF. CDR3 nucleotide sequence: TGTGCCAGCAGCTTAAAAAGGGACCACACAGATACGCAGTATTTT.

The chain is built from TRBV5-1 and TRBJ1-1, with D uncertain. Germline CDR1 is SGHRS and CDR2 is YFSETQ. The CDR3 has 13 residues. The V gene lost 0 bases and the J gene lost 3 bases, with 6 bases spanning the gap. The CDR3 sequence is CASSLAGDTEAFF. The CDR3 nucleotides read TGCGCCAGCAGCTTGGCGGGCGACACTGAAGCTTTCTTT.

At least ten counts were recorded for this clone. The chain carries TRBV25-1 and TRBJ1-1; 7 bases are a match to TRBD1. Unmatched junction bases numbered 6, after V lost 1 base and J lost 4 bases. Germline V gene lookup returns CDR1 MGHDK and CDR2 SYGVNS. The CDR3 sequence is 15 residues long. The DNA for the CDR3 is TGTGCCAGCAGTGAATTGTGGGCAGGGGGCACTGAAGCTTTCTTT. The encoded protein is CASSELWAGGTEAFF.

This clone was detected many times. The genes are TRBV20-1 and TRBJ2-3; 9 bases line up with TRBD1. With V trimmed by 6 bases and J by 3 bases, 13 bases remained unmatched. This CDR3 spans 16 amino acids. In germline, CDR1 is DFQATT, CDR2 SNEGSKA (reference sequence). The chain's CDR3 is CSASPPGQGQTDTQYF. CDR3 DNA sequence: TGCAGTGCCTCCCCGCCGGGACAGGGACAGACAGATACGCAGTATTTT.

V is TRBV5-1 and J is TRBJ2-7, with D possibly being TRBD1 (6 bases). CDR1 is SGHRS, CDR2 YFSETQ, per germline. There are 17 residues in the CDR3. V lost 0 bases, J lost 2 bases, and 18 bases lay in between. This CDR3 is CASSLDSTGTYPYEQYF. The DNA for the CDR3 is TGCGCCAGCAGCTTGGACTCCACAGGGACCTACCCCTACGAGCAGTACTTC.

The chain has TRBV7-9 and TRBJ2-7, with unresolved D. V was clipped by 0 bases and J by 10 bases, with 7 bases between them. Germline V gene sequence: CDR1 SEHNR, CDR2 FQNEAQ (reference sequence). This CDR3 spans 11 amino acids. The CDR3 spells CASSLAGGQYF. CDR3 bases: TGTGCCAGCAGCTTAGCGGGTGGACAGTACTTC.

V usage is TRBV4-1 and J usage is TRBJ1-4; perhaps TRBD1 as D (5 bases). V lost 2 bases and J 3 bases, leaving 22 bases between the germline ends. CDR1 is MGHRA and CDR2 is YSYEKL in the germline V gene. This CDR3 contains 19 residues. The CDR3 coding sequence is TGCGCCAGCAGCCAAAACCTTCCGATTTGGACATATTCTAATGAAAAACTGTTTTTT. Protein: CASSQNLPIWTYSNEKLFF.

This sequence joins TRBV7-9 and TRBJ1-6, with no clear D. CDR1 is SEHNR and CDR2 is FQNEAQ in the germline V gene (reference sequence). Deletions cut 3 bases from V and 9 bases from J, with 3 bases between. The CDR3 length is 11 residues. The chain's CDR3 is CASSLGSPLHF. CDR3 sequence (DNA): TGTGCCAGCAGCTTGGGTTCACCCCTCCACTTT. Full variable domain (rest looked up from reference TRBV7-9 and TRBJ1-6): DTGVSQNPRHKITKRGQNVTFRCDPISEHNRLYWYRQTLGQGPEFLTYFQNEAQLEKSRLLSDRFSAERPKGSFSTLEIQRTEQGDSAMYLCASSLGSPLHFGNGTRLTVT.

This clone has more than one count but fewer than ten. The chain carries TRBV12-3 or TRBV12-4 and TRBJ2-7; D not certain. V lost 3 bases to trimming and J lost 2 bases, with 8 bases between them. The CDR3 sequence is 13 residues long. The DNA for the CDR3 is TGTGCCAGCAGTTTCGCTTTAACCTACGAGCAGTACTTC. Translating it yields CASSFALTYEQYF.

The table lists this clone with a few counts. The chain joins TRBV28 to TRBJ1-2; unclear D gene. The V gene lost 2 bases and the J gene lost 8 bases, with 15 bases spanning the gap. Per the germline V gene, CDR1 is MDHEN and CDR2 is SYDVKM. This CDR3 region has 14 residues. CDR3 region: CASSLGLEAWGYTF. The CDR3, as DNA: TGTGCCAGCAGTTTAGGTTTGGAGGCCTGGGGCTACACCTTC.

The chain combines TRBV6-1 with TRBJ2-7; unclear D gene. Germline V CDR1 and CDR2: MNHNS, SASEGT. This CDR3 spans 14 amino acids. Trimming shortened V by 4 bases and J by 9 bases, and 19 bases separated the two germline ends. This CDR3 is CASSAPQYPIAQYF. The CDR3 DNA sequence: TGTGCCAGCAGTGCGCCTCAGTATCCAATAGCGCAGTACTTC.

This clone was seen ten or more times. The gene calls are TRBV5-1 and TRBJ2-5, with D tentatively TRBD2 (7 bases). In germline, CDR1 is SGHRS, CDR2 YFSETQ. V lost 2 bases, J lost 2 bases, and 10 bases lay in between. This CDR3 is built from 14 residues. Here the CDR3 reads CASSFEGGQETQYF. The CDR3 coding sequence is TGCGCCAGCAGCTTCGAGGGGGGGCAAGAGACCCAGTACTTC.